This passage covers 18 T cell receptor beta chains from one sample sequenced in a study of blood T cell repertoires in COVID-19. Clones were sequenced by immunoSEQ multiplex PCR, and TCRdb holds only the in-frame ones, with some missing. In the table there are over 300,000 clones, more than 70% of which are singletons. The sequenced sample consisted of peripheral blood. The receptors stem from a man younger than 35 who had recovered from COVID-19.

The CDR3 DNA reads as TGTGCCAGCAGCTCCGGGGTCAACTACGAGCAGTACTTC. Its translation is CASSSGVNYEQYF. The chain combines TRBV7-8 with TRBJ2-7; D might be TRBD2 (5 bases). Germline V lookup: CDR1 SGHVS, CDR2 FQNEAQ. The CDR3 has 13 amino acids. The V and J ends lost 4 bases and 3 bases respectively, with 10 bases between them.

The chain carries TRBV29-1 and TRBJ1-1; tentatively, D is TRBD1 (5 bases). Germline V gene data show CDR1 as SQVTM and CDR2 as ANQGSEA. V shed 5 bases and J shed 2 bases, with 12 bases lying between them. There are 13 residues in the CDR3. DNA for the CDR3: TGCAGCGTTTTAAGGGGCGGCAACACTGAAGCTTTCTTT. Protein sequence: CSVLRGGNTEAFF.

The rearrangement joins TRBV18 to TRBJ1-2; possible D gene TRBD1, 6 bases. CDR1 is KGHSH, CDR2 LQKENI, per germline. CDR3 size: 15 residues. Trimming took 2 bases from V and 0 from J, leaving 10 bases between them. The CDR3, as DNA: TGTGCCAGCTCACCAGCGGGGGCGACTAACTATGGCTACACCTTC. It codes for CASSPAGATNYGYTF.

J is TRBJ1-2 and V is TRBV10-3; TRBD1 aligns across 7 bases. Germline lookup yields CDR1 ENHRY and CDR2 SYGVKD. The CDR3 consists of 13 residues. V shed 2 bases and J 5 bases; nucleotides not matched to a gene: 2. The CDR3 sequence is CAISEGTAYGYTF. CDR3 nucleotide sequence: TGTGCCATCAGTGAGGGGACAGCATATGGCTACACCTTC.

This clone has only a few counts. V and J are TRBV7-2 and TRBJ1-3, with a weak D call TRBD1 (6 bases). The CDR3 consists of 14 residues. V lost 7 bases, J lost 1 base, and 11 bases lay in between. CDR1 SGHTA and CDR2 FQGNSA come from the germline V gene. CDR3 DNA sequence: TGTGCCAGCACCCGGACAGCTTCTGGAAACACCATATATTTT. It is translated as CASTRTASGNTIYF. Together with reference TRBV7-2 and TRBJ1-3, the CDR3 gives the full variable domain: GAGVSQSPSNKVTEKGKDVELRCDPISGHTALYWYRQSLGQGLEFLIYFQGNSAPDKSGLPSDRFSAERTGGSVSTLTIQRTQQEDSAVYLCASTRTASGNTIYFGEGSWLTVV.

This clone was seen more than once but under ten times. This chain links TRBV5-1 with TRBJ2-1; TRBD2 agrees at 10 bases. The J segment lost 3 bases and the V segment lost 4 bases, leaving 4 bases of the junction unmatched. Germline CDR1 and CDR2: SGHRS and YFSETQ. The CDR3 is 15 residues long. The CDR3 region is CASSPIAGGYNEQFF. In nucleotides, the CDR3 is TGCGCCAGCAGCCCAATAGCGGGGGGCTACAATGAGCAGTTCTTC.

CDR3 coding DNA: TGTGCCAGCAGAAGACAGGTTAAGGGTGGCTACACCTTC. This translates into CASRRQVKGGYTF. This rearrangement joins TRBV12-3 or TRBV12-4 to TRBJ1-2, with D possibly being TRBD1 (6 bases). V was trimmed by 6 bases and J by 7 bases, leaving 15 bases between them. This CDR3 is 13 amino acids long.

The gene calls are TRBV5-1 and TRBJ2-7; D perhaps matches TRBD2 (5 bases). V lost 4 bases, J lost 4 bases, and 15 bases lay in between. Germline-derived CDR1 and CDR2 are SGHRS and YFSETQ. This CDR3 is built from 14 residues. Here the CDR3 DNA reads TGCGCCAGCAGCCCAACTGGGTCGGGGTACGAGCAGTACTTC. This translates into CASSPTGSGYEQYF.

The rearrangement uses TRBV19 and TRBJ1-1, with 8 bases matching TRBD1. This CDR3 has 16 residues. Germline assignment: CDR1 LNHDA and CDR2 SQIVND (reference sequence). V lost 5 bases, J lost 2 bases, and 10 bases stayed unmatched. The CDR3 region is CASSFRQGMGNTEAFF. The DNA of the CDR3 is TGTGCCAGTAGTTTCCGACAGGGGATGGGCAACACTGAAGCTTTCTTT.

The chain recombines TRBV18 with TRBJ1-1, with D tentatively TRBD1 (6 bases). Per germline, CDR1 KGHSH and CDR2 LQKENI. This CDR3 spans 15 amino acids. V lost 8 bases and J lost 5, with 21 bases in between. CDR3 nucleotides: TGTGCCAGCCTTACCCGGGGGGGGCGAAGGACTGAAGCTTTCTTT. Protein product: CASLTRGGRRTEAFF.

V and J are TRBV7-3 and TRBJ2-7; 8 bases agree with TRBD1. Trimming removed 5 bases from V and 2 bases from J; junction bases left unmatched: 5. The CDR3 is 14 residues long. The germline V gene encodes CDR1 SGHTA and CDR2 FQGTGA. In nucleotides, the CDR3 is TGTGCCAGCAGCCGGGACAGGAACGCCTACGAGCAGTACTTC. Residues: CASSRDRNAYEQYF. The full variable domain, with the rest looked up from reference TRBV7-3 and TRBJ2-7, is GAGVSQTPSNKVTEKGKYVELRCDPISGHTALYWYRQSLGQGPEFLIYFQGTGAADDSGLPNDRFFAVRPEGSVSTLKIQRTERGDSAVYLCASSRDRNAYEQYFGPGTRLTVT.

This clone was counted a few times. The chain couples TRBV7-2 to TRBJ1-1; D might be TRBD1 (6 bases). The V gene lost 6 bases and the J gene lost 7 bases, with 15 bases spanning the gap. The CDR3 has 13 amino acids. CDR1 and CDR2 (germline): SGHTA, FQGNSA. CDR3 region: CASRSGVSNEAFF. CDR3 nucleotides: TGTGCCAGCAGATCAGGGGTAAGCAATGAAGCTTTCTTT. Combining the CDR3 with reference TRBV7-2 and TRBJ1-1 gives the whole variable domain GAGVSQSPSNKVTEKGKDVELRCDPISGHTALYWYRQSLGQGLEFLIYFQGNSAPDKSGLPSDRFSAERTGGSVSTLTIQRTQQEDSAVYLCASRSGVSNEAFFGQGTRLTVV.

The chain couples TRBV4-3 to TRBJ1-6; TRBD1 is a possible D gene (5 bases). Germline V CDR1 and CDR2: LGHNA, YSLEER. Trimming left V 0 bases short and J 0 bases short, with 12 bases between. The CDR3 runs 18 residues. The CDR3 spells CASSQEQAPSSYNSPLHF. The DNA of the CDR3 is TGCGCCAGCAGCCAAGAACAGGCCCCGAGCTCCTATAATTCACCCCTCCACTTT.

V gene TRBV19 combines with J gene TRBJ2-2; TRBD1 agrees at 9 bases. The V gene's germline CDR1 is LNHDA and CDR2 SQIVND (reference sequence). The V and J ends lost 3 bases and 4 bases, in that order; junction bases with no gene match: 3. The CDR3 spans 15 residues. CDR3 amino acids: CASSILGQGTGELFF. The CDR3 nucleotides are TGTGCCAGTAGTATTTTGGGACAGGGCACCGGGGAGCTGTTTTTT. The whole variable domain, remainder taken from reference TRBV19 and TRBJ2-2, is DGGITQSPKYLFRKEGQNVTLSCEQNLNHDAMYWYRQDPGQGLRLIYYSQIVNDFQKGDIAEGYSVSREKKESFPLTVTSAQKNPTAFYLCASSILGQGTGELFFGEGSRLTVL.

The genes are TRBV2 and TRBJ2-7; 11 nucleotides match TRBD2. The CDR3 spans 13 residues. Looked up from germline, CDR1 is SNHLY and CDR2 is FYNNEI. The trim removed 4 bases at V and 4 bases at J, leaving 0 bases unmatched. The CDR3 sequence: CASSGTSGYEQYF. In DNA, the CDR3 is TGTGCCAGCAGTGGGACTAGCGGGTACGAGCAGTACTTC.

V usage is TRBV28 and J usage is TRBJ2-1; TRBD1 matches 11 bases. Trimming at V came to 5 bases and at J to 8 bases, leaving 11 bases not matched to a gene. The CDR3 consists of 16 residues. The V gene's germline CDR1 is MDHEN and CDR2 SYDVKM. The CDR3 DNA sequence: TGTGCCAGCAGTAGCCCCAGGGACAGGGGGGATTATGAGCAGTTCTTC. It is translated as CASSSPRDRGDYEQFF. Filled out from reference TRBV28 and TRBJ2-1, the complete variable domain reads DVKVTQSSRYLVKRTGEKVFLECVQDMDHENMFWYRQDPGLGLRLIYFSYDVKMKEKGDIPEGYSVSREKKERFSLILESASTNQTSMYLCASSSPRDRGDYEQFFGPGTRLTVL.

The chain couples TRBV5-6 to TRBJ2-7, with D possibly being TRBD1 (5 bases). Germline V gene data show CDR1 as SGHDT and CDR2 as YYEEEE. V lost 5 bases, J lost 2 bases, and 11 bases lay in between. There are 13 residues in the CDR3. The CDR3: CASSNRMPYEQYF. CDR3 DNA: TGTGCCAGCAGTAACAGGATGCCCTACGAGCAGTACTTC.

The V call is TRBV6-5, the J call TRBJ1-6; TRBD1 might be the D (6 bases). Trimming took 0 bases from V and 6 from J, leaving 6 bases between them. The CDR3 extends over 14 amino acids. The germline CDR1 and CDR2 sequences are MNHEY and SVGAGI. CDR3 nucleotides: TGTGCCAGCAGTTACTCGGACAGTAATTCACCCCTCCACTTT. This gives the protein CASSYSDSNSPLHF.